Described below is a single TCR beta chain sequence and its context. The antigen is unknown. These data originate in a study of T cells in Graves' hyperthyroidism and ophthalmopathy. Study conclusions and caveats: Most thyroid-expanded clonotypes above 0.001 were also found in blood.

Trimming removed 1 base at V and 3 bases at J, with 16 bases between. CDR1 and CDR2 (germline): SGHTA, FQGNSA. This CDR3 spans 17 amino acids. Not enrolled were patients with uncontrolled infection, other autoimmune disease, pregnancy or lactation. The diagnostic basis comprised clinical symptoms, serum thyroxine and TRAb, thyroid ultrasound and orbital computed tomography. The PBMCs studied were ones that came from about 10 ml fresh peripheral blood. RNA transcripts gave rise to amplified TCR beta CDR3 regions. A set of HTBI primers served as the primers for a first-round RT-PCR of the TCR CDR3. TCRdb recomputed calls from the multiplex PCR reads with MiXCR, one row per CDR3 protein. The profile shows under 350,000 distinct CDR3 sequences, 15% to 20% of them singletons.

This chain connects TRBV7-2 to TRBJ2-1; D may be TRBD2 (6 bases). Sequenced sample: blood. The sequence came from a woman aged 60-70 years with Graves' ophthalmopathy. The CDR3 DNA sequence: TGTGCCAGCAGCTTAGTTGGGGCGGGGACCTACTACAATGAGCAGTTCTTC. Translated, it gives CASSLVGAGTYYNEQFF.